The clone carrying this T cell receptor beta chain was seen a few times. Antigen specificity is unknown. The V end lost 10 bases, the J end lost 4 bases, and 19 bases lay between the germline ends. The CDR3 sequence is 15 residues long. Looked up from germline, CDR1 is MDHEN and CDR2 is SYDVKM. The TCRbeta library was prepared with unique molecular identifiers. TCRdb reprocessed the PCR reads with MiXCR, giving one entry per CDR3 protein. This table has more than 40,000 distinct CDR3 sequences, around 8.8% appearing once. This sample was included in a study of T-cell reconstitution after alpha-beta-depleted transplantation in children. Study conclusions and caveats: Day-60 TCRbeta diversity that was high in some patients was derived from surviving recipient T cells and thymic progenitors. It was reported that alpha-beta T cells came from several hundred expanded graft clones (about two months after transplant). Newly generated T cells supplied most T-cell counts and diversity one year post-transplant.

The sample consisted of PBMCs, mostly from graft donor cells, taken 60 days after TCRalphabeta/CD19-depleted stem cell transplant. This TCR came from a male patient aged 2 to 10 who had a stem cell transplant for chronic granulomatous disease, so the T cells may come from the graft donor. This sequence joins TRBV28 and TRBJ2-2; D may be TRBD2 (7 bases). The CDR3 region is CATSFGGLGTGELFF. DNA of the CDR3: TGTGCCACGTCCTTCGGGGGGCTTGGCACCGGGGAGCTGTTTTTT.